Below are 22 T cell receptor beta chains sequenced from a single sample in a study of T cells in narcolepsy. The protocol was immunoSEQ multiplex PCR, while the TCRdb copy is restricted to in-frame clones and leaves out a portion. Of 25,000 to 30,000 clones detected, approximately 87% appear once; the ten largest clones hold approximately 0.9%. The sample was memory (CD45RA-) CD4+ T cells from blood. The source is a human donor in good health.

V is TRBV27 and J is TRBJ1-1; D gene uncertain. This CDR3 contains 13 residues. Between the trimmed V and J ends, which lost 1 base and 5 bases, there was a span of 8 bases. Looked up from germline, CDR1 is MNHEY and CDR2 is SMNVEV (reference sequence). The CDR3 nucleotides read TGTGCCAGCAGTTTATTATCCGGGACTGAAGCTTTCTTT. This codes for CASSLLSGTEAFF.

The CDR3 is CASSTMDRTHQPQHF. The CDR3, as DNA: TGTGCCAGCAGTACTATGGACAGGACTCATCAGCCCCAGCATTTT. The rearrangement uses TRBV27 and TRBJ1-5; 7 nucleotides match TRBD1. Germline trimming cut 5 bases from V and 5 bases from J; bases unmatched to any gene: 9. The CDR3 is 15 amino acids. The germline V gene encodes CDR1 MNHEY and CDR2 SMNVEV (reference sequence).

The DNA of the CDR3 is TGTGCCAGCAGTTCAGGGACTAGCGGGAGGGCAGATACGCAGTATTTT. Amino acid sequence: CASSSGTSGRADTQYF. This chain connects TRBV28 to TRBJ2-3; 16 bases are shared with TRBD2. Germline trimming cut 4 bases from V and 4 bases from J; bases unmatched to any gene: 2. Germline V gene data show CDR1 as MDHEN and CDR2 as SYDVKM. The CDR3 sequence is 16 residues long. The entire variable domain, with the rest obtained from reference TRBV28 and TRBJ2-3, is as follows: DVKVTQSSRYLVKRTGEKVFLECVQDMDHENMFWYRQDPGLGLRLIYFSYDVKMKEKGDIPEGYSVSREKKERFSLILESASTNQTSMYLCASSSGTSGRADTQYFGPGTRLTVL.

CDR3 bases: TGTGCCAGTAGGTCCAGGGCCACCGGGGAGCTGTTTTTT. Protein sequence: CASRSRATGELFF. This chain uses TRBV19 with TRBJ2-2, with a possible D match to TRBD1 (5 bases). V gave up 6 bases and J gave up 4 bases, with 9 bases separating them. Germline V gives CDR1 LNHDA, CDR2 SQIVND (reference sequence). The CDR3 covers 13 residues.

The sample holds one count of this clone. The chain's CDR3 is CASSHRRTAGNTIYF. The CDR3 DNA reads TGTGCCAGTAGTCACAGGAGGACGGCTGGAAACACCATATATTTT. The chain recombines TRBV19 with TRBJ1-3; TRBD1 might be the D (5 bases). The CDR3 loop spans 15 amino acids. The V gene's germline CDR1 is LNHDA and CDR2 SQIVND (reference sequence). V lost 5 bases, J lost 2 bases, and 13 bases lay in between. Looking up the rest from reference TRBV19 and TRBJ1-3 gives the full variable domain: DGGITQSPKYLFRKEGQNVTLSCEQNLNHDAMYWYRQDPGQGLRLIYYSQIVNDFQKGDIAEGYSVSREKKESFPLTVTSAQKNPTAFYLCASSHRRTAGNTIYFGEGSWLTVV.

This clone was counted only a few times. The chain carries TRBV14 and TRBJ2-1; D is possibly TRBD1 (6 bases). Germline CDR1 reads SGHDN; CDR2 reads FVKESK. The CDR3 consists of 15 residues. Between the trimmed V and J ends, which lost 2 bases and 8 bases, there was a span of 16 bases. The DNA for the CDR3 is TGTGCCAGCAGCCAACTACAGGGCCTGAGGGATGAGCAGTTCTTC. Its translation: CASSQLQGLRDEQFF.

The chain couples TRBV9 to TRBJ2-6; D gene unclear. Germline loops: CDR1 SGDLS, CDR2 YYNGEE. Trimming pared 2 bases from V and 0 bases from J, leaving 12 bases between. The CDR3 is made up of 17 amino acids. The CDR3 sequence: CASSVQQISSGANVLTF. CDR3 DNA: TGTGCCAGCAGCGTCCAGCAGATCAGCTCTGGGGCCAACGTCCTGACTTTC.

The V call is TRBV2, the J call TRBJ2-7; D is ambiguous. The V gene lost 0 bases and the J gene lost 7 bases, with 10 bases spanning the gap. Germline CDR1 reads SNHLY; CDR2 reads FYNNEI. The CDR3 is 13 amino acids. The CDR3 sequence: CASSEALVQEQYF. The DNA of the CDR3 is TGTGCCAGCAGTGAAGCGCTTGTCCAGGAGCAGTACTTC.

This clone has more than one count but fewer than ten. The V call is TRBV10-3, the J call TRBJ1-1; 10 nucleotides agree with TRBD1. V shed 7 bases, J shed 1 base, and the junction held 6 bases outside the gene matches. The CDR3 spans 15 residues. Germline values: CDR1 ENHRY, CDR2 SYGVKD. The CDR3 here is CAITLDRGENTEAFF. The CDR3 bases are TGTGCCATCACTTTGGACAGGGGGGAGAACACTGAAGCTTTCTTT.

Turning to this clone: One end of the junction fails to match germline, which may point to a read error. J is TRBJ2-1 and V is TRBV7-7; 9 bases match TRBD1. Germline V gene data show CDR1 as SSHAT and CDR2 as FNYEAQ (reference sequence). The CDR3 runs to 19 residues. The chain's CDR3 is CASSLEGVLRDRAYNEQFF. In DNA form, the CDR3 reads TGTGCTAGCAGCTTAGAGGGTGTGTTGCGGGACAGGGCCTACAATGAGCAGTTCTTC.

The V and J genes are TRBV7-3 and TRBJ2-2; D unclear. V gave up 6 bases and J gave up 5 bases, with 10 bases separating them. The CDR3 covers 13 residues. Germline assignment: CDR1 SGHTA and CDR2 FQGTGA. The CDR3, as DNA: TGTGCCAGCAGTCCAAGGGCTACCGGGGAGCTGTTTTTT. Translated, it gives CASSPRATGELFF. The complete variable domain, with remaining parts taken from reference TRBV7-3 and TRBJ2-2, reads GAGVSQTPSNKVTEKGKYVELRCDPISGHTALYWYRQSLGQGPEFLIYFQGTGAADDSGLPNDRFFAVRPEGSVSTLKIQRTERGDSAVYLCASSPRATGELFFGEGSRLTVL.

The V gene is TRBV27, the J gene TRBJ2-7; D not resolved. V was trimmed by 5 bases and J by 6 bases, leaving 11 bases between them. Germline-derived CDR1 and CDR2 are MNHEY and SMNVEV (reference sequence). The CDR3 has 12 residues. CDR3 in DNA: TGTGCCAGCAGTACTTGGGGTAGCGAGCAGTACTTC. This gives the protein CASSTWGSEQYF.

The chain's CDR3 is CASSDPGGSTDTQYF. CDR3 DNA: TGTGCCAGCAGTGATCCGGGAGGGAGCACAGATACGCAGTATTTT. The chain joins TRBV2 to TRBJ2-3; the match to TRBD2 covers 8 bases. Germline CDR1 SNHLY, CDR2 FYNNEI. J gave up 0 bases and V 3 bases, and 2 bases lay outside the gene matches. This CDR3 has 15 residues.

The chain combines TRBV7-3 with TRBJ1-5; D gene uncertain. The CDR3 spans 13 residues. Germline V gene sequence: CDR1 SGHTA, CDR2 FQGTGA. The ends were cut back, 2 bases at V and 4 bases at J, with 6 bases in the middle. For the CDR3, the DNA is TGTGCCAGCAGCTTAGTGGGGAATCAGCCCCAGCATTTT. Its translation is CASSLVGNQPQHF.

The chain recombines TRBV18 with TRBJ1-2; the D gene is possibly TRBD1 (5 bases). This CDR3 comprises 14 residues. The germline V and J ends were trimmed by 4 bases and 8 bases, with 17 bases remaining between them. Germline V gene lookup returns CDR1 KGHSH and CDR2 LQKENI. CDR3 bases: TGTGCCAGCTCACGGGACCGAGACGATAGAGGCTACACCTTC. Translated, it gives CASSRDRDDRGYTF.

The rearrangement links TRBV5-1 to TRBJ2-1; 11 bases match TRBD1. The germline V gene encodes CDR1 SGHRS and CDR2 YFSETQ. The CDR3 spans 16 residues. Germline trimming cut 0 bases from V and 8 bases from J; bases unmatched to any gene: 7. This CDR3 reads CASSLVDRGQRDEQFF. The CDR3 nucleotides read TGCGCCAGCAGCTTGGTGGACAGGGGGCAAAGGGATGAGCAGTTCTTC.

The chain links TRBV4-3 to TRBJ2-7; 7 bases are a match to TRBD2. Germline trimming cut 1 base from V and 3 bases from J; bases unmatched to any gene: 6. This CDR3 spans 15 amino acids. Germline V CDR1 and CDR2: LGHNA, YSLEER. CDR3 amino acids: CASSQGGGGIYEQYF. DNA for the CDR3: TGCGCCAGCAGCCAAGGCGGGGGAGGGATCTACGAGCAGTACTTC.

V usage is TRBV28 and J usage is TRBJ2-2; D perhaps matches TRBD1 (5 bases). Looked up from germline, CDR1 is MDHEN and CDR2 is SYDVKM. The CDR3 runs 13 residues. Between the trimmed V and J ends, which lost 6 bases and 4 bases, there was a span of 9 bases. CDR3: CASSRTPTGELFF. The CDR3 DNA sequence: TGTGCCAGCAGCCGGACACCCACCGGGGAGCTGTTTTTT. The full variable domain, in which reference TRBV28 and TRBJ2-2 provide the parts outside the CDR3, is DVKVTQSSRYLVKRTGEKVFLECVQDMDHENMFWYRQDPGLGLRLIYFSYDVKMKEKGDIPEGYSVSREKKERFSLILESASTNQTSMYLCASSRTPTGELFFGEGSRLTVL.

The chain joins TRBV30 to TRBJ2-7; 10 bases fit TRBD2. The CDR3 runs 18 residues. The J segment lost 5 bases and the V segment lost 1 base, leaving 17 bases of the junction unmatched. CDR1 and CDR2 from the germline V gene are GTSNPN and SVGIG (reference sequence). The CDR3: CAWSETSGEPIRTHEQYF. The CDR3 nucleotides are TGTGCCTGGAGTGAAACTAGCGGGGAGCCCATTCGGACCCACGAGCAGTACTTC.

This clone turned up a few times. DNA for the CDR3: TGTGCCAGTACTCCCGGGACCGAAAATCAGCCCCAGCATTTT. Its protein product is CASTPGTENQPQHF. This chain links TRBV19 with TRBJ1-5; a weak D match, TRBD1 (5 bases). Per the germline V gene, CDR1 is LNHDA and CDR2 is SQIVND (reference sequence). The V and J ends lost 7 bases and 4 bases respectively, with 14 bases between them. This CDR3 comprises 14 residues.

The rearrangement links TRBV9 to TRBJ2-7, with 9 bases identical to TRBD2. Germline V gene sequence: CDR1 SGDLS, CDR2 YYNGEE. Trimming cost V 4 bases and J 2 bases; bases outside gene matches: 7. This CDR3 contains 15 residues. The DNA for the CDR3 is TGTGCCAGCAGCTGCCCGGGACTAGCAACCTACGAGCAGTACTTC. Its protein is CASSCPGLATYEQYF.

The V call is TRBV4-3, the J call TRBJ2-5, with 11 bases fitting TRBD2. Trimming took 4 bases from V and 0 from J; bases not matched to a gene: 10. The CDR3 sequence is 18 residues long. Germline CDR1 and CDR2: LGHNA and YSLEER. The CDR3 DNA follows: TGCGCCAGCAGCCGCACCCTTCTAGCGGGAGGCCACCAAGAGACCCAGTACTTC. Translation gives CASSRTLLAGGHQETQYF.